This TCR beta chain was found in a study of cytotoxic CD8 clonotypes in ibrutinib-treated CLL. On the study more broadly: After a median of almost 70 months, 14 patients stayed remitted and around twelve progressed; responses had been partial in some 24 and complete in 2. Notes on the study in general: Baseline clonality was higher than in age-matched healthy donors and moved in step with circulating CD8+ T-cell counts.

Per germline, CDR1 SNHLY and CDR2 FYNNEI. The V segment lost 6 bases and the J segment 5 bases; nucleotides outside the gene matches: 2. CDR3 length: 13 amino acids. The table came from immunoSEQ multiplex PCR; TCRdb's copy has only in-frame clones and leaves some out. The table has about 74,000 clones, approximately 80% seen once. A remark on this clone: The antigen is undetermined.

Material: PBMCs, obtained at disease progression, from a patient treated with ibrutinib. The origin of this receptor is a human donor with chronic lymphocytic leukemia. The J gene is TRBJ2-3, the V gene TRBV2; 10 bases map to TRBD1. The CDR3 spells CASRGQGEDTQYF. CDR3 bases: TGTGCCAGCAGAGGACAGGGGGAAGATACGCAGTATTTT.